These T cell receptor beta chains were read from a single sample in a study of technical replicates of blood from a few donors. Some clones are missing from TCRdb's copy, which holds only in-frame ones; the method was immunoSEQ multiplex PCR. The sample yields tens of thousands of clones, about 95% seen once. Input material: T cells isolated from PBMCs. These receptors were collected from a human donor in good health. Both conserved end residues are part of each CDR3.

15	TRBJ2-6	TRBV7-9	CASSSNRAGANVLTF
15	TRBJ2-2	TRBV27	CASRGGLAGFRELFF
18	TRBJ1-4	TRBV27	CASGYRTGEIATNEKLFF
16	TRBJ1-2	TRBV7-9	CASSLGSTGGDYGYTF
15	TRBJ1-4	TRBV6-6	CASRRSETRNEKLFF
14	TRBJ1-1	TRBV27	CASSWTGGATEAFF
16	TRBJ2-5	TRBV5-1	CASRSIAGAGQETQYF
15	TRBJ1-2	TRBV6-5	CASSYVAGVNYGYTF
15	TRBJ2-3	TRBV5-1	CASSLAGAGTDTQYF
17	TRBJ1-2	TRBV5-1	CASSSHVPGPRGYGYTF
13	TRBJ2-5	TRBV5-1	CASSLEPGETQYF
12	TRBJ1-1	TRBV12-5	CASAIGGTEAFF
14	TRBJ2-3	TRBV7-6	CASSQTSFRDTQYF
15	TRBJ1-2	TRBV5-5	CASTPYLGPIYGYTF
13	TRBJ2-5	TRBV5-1	CASIEREGETQYF
16	TRBJ2-7	TRBV5-5	CASSITRLAGPREQYF